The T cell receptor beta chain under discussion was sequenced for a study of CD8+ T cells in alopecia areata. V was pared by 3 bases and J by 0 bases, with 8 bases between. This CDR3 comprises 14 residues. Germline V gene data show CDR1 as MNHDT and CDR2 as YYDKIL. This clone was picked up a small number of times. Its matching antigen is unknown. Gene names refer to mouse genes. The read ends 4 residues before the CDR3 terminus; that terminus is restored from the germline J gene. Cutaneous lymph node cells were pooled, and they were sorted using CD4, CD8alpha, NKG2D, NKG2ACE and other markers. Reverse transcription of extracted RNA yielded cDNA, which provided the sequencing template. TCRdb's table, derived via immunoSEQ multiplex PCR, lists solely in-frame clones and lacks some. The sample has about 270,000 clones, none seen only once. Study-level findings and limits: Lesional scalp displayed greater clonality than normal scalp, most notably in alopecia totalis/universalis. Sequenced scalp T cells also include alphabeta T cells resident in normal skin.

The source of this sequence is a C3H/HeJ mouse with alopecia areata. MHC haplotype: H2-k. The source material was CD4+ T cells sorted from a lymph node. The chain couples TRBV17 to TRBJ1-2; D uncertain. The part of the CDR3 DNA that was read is TGTGCTAGCAGTAGCCGCAGGACAAACTCC. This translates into CASSSRRTNS. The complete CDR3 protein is CASSSRRTNSDYTF.